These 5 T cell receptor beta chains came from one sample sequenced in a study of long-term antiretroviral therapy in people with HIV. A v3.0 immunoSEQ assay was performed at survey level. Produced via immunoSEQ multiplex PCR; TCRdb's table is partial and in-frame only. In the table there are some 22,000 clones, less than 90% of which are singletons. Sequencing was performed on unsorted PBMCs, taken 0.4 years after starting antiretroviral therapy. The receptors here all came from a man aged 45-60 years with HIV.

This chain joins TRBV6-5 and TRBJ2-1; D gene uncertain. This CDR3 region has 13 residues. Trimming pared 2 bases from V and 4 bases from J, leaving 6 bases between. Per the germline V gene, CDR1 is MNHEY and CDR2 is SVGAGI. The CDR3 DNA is TGTGCCAGCAGTTACCCCGGTTACAATGAGCAGTTCTTC. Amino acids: CASSYPGYNEQFF.

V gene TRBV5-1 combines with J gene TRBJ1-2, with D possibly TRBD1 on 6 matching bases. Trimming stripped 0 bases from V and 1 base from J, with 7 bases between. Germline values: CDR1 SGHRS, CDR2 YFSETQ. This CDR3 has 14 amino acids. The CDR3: CASSLAGVNYGYTF. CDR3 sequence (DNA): TGCGCCAGCAGCTTGGCAGGGGTTAACTATGGCTACACCTTC. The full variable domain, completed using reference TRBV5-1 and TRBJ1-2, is KAGVTQTPRYLIKTRGQQVTLSCSPISGHRSVSWYQQTPGQGLQFLFEYFSETQRNKGNFPGRFSGRQFSNSRSEMNVSTLELGDSALYLCASSLAGVNYGYTFGSGTRLTVV.

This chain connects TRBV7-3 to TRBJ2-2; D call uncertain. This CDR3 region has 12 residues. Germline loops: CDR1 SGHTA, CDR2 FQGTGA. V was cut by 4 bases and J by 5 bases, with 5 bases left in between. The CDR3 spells CASSSQTGELFF. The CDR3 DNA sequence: TGTGCCAGCAGCTCCCAGACCGGGGAGCTGTTTTTT.

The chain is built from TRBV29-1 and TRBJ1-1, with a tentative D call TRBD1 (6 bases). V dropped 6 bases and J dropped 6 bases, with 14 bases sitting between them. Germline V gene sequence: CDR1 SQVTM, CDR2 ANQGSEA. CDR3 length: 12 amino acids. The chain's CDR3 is CSVPGTYAEAFF. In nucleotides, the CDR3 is TGCAGCGTGCCCGGGACATACGCTGAAGCTTTCTTT.

CDR3 amino acids: CASSWVGTGGYEQYF. The CDR3 DNA follows: TGTGCCAGCAGTTGGGTGGGGACAGGAGGCTACGAGCAGTACTTC. The chain combines TRBV27 with TRBJ2-7, with 8 bases aligning to TRBD1. This CDR3 region has 15 residues. Germline assignment: CDR1 MNHEY and CDR2 SMNVEV (reference sequence). V shed 4 bases and J 3 bases; nucleotides not matched to a gene: 8.